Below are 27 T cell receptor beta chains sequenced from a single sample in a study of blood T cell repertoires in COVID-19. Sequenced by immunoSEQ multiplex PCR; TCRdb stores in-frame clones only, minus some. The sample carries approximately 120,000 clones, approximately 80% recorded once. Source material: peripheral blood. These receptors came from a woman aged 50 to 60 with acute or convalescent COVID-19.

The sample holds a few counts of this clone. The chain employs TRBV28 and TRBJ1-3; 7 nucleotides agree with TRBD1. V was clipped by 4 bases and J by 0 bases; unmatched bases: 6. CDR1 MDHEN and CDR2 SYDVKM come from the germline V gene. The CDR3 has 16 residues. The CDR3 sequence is CASSSTGASSGNTIYF. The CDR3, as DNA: TGTGCCAGCAGTTCCACAGGGGCCAGCTCTGGAAACACCATATATTTT.

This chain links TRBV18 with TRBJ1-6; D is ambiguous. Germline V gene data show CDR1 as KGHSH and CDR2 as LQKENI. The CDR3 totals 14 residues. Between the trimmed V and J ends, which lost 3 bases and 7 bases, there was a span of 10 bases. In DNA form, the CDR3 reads TGTGCCAGCTCACCTACTAGACAAAATTCACCCCTCCACTTT. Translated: CASSPTRQNSPLHF.

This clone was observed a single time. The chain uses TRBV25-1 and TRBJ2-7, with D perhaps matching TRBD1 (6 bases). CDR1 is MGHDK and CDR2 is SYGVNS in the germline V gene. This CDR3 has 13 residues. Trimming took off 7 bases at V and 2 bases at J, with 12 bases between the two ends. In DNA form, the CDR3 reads TGTGCCAGCACCCGGGACATCCCCTACGAGCAGTACTTC. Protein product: CASTRDIPYEQYF.

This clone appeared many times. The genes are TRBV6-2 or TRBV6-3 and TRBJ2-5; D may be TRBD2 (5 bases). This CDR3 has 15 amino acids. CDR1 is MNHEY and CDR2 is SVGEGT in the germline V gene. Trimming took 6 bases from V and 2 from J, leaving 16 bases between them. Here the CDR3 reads CASSPAGSDQETQYF. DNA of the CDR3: TGTGCCAGCAGCCCCGCCGGTAGCGATCAAGAGACCCAGTACTTC.

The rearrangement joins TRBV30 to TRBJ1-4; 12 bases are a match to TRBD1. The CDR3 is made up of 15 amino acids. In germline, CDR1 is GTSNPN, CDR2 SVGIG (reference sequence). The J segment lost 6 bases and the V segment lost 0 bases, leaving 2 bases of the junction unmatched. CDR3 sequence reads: CAWSVGTGGDEKLFF. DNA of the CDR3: TGTGCCTGGAGTGTAGGGACAGGGGGCGATGAAAAACTGTTTTTT.

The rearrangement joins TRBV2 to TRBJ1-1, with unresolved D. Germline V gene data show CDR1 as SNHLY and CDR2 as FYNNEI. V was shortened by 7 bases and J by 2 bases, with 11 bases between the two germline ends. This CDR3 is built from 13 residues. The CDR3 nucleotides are TGTGCCAGCAAGTCCAGGTATAACACTGAAGCTTTCTTT. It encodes CASKSRYNTEAFF.

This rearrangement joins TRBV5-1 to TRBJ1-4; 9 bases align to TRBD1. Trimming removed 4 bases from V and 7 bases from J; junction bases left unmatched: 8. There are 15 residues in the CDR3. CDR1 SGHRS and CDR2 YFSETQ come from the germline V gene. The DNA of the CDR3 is TGCGCCAGCAGCACCCGACAGGGGGAGGGTGAAAAACTGTTTTTT. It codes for CASSTRQGEGEKLFF.

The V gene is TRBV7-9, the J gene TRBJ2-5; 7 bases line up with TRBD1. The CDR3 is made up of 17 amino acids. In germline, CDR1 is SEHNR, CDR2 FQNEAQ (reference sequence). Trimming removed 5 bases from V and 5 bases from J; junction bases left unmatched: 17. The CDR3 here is CASSAGQAGPKSETQYF. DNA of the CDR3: TGTGCCAGCAGCGCAGGACAGGCCGGGCCAAAATCCGAGACCCAGTACTTC.

The CDR3 DNA sequence: TGTGCCAGTAGACCAGGACAGGGAGTAGGAACAGATACGCAGTATTTT. Translating it yields CASRPGQGVGTDTQYF. V and J are TRBV19 and TRBJ2-3, with 8 bases fitting TRBD1. Per the germline V gene, CDR1 is LNHDA and CDR2 is SQIVND (reference sequence). V dropped 6 bases and J dropped 3; count of bases not matched to a gene: 11. The CDR3 contains 16 residues.

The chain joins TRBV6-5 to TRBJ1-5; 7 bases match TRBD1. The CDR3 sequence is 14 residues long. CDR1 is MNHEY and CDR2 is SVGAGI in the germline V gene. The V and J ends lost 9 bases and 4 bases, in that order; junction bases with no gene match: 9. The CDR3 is CASTGDVNNQPQHF. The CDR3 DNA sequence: TGTGCCAGTACAGGGGACGTAAATAATCAGCCCCAGCATTTT.

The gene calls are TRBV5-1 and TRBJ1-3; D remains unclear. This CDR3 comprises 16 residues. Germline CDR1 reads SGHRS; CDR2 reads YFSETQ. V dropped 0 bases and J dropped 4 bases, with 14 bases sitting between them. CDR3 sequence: CASSLAGPGYGNTIYF. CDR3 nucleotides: TGCGCCAGCAGCTTGGCCGGTCCGGGGTACGGAAACACCATATATTTT.

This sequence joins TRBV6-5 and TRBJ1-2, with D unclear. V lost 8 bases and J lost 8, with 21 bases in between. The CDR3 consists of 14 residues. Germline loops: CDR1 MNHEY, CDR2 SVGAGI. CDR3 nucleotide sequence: TGTGCCAGCTCCCCTTACGGGCAATCGGGAGGCTACACCTTC. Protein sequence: CASSPYGQSGGYTF.

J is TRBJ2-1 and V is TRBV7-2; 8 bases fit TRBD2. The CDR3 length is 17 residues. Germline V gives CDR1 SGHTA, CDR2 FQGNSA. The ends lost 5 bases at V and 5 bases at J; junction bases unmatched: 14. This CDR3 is CASSPWVGLAGHNEQFF. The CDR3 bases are TGTGCCAGCAGCCCCTGGGTGGGGCTAGCGGGCCACAATGAGCAGTTCTTC.

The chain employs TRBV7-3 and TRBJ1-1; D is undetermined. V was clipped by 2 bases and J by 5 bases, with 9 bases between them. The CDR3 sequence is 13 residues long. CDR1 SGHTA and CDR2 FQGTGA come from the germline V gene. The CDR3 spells CASSLRRETEAFF. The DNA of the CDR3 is TGTGCCAGCAGCTTACGGAGGGAGACTGAAGCTTTCTTT.

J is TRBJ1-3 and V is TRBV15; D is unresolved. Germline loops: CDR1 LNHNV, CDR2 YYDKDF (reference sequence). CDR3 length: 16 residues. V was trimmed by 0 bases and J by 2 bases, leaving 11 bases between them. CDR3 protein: CATSRDLSRTGNTIYF. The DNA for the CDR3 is TGTGCCACCAGCAGAGATCTGTCTAGAACTGGAAACACCATATATTTT.

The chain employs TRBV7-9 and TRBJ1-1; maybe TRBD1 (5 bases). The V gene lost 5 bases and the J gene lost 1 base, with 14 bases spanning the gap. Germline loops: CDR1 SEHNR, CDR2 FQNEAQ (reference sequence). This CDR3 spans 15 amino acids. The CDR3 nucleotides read TGTGCCAGCAGCGACGACAGCTTTTCGAACACTGAAGCTTTCTTT. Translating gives CASSDDSFSNTEAFF.

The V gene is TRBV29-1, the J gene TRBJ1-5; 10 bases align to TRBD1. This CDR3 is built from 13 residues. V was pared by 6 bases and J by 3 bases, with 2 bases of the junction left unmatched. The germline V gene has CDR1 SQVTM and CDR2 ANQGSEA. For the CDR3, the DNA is TGCAGCGTCGGGACAGGGGACAATCAGCCCCAGCATTTT. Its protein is CSVGTGDNQPQHF.

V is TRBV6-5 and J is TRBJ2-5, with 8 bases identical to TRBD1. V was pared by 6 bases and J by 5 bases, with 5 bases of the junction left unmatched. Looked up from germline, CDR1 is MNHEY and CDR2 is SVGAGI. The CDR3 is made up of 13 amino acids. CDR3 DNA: TGTGCCAGCAGGGACAGGGTCGTCGAGACCCAGTACTTC. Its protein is CASRDRVVETQYF.

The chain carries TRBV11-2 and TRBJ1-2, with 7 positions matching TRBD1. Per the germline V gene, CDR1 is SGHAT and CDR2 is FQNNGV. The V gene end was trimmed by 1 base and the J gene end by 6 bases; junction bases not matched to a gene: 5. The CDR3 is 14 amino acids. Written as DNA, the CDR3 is TGTGCCAGCAGCTTAGGACGCACAGGGGATGGCTACACCTTC. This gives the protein CASSLGRTGDGYTF. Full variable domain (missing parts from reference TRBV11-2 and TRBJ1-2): EAGVAQSPRYKIIEKRQSVAFWCNPISGHATLYWYQQILGQGPKLLIQFQNNGVVDDSQLPKDRFSAERLKGVDSTLKIQPAKLEDSAVYLCASSLGRTGDGYTFGSGTRLTVV.

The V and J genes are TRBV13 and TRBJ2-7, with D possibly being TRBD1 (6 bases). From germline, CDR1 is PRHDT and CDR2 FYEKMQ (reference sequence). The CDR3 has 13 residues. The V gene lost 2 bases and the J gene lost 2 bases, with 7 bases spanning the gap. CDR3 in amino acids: CASSLNRAYEQYF. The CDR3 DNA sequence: TGTGCCAGCAGCTTAAACAGGGCCTACGAGCAGTACTTC.

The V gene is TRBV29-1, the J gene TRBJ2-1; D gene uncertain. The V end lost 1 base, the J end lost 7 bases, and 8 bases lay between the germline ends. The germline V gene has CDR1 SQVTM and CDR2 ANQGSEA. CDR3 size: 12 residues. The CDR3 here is CSVEGSRNEQFF. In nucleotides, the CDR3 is TGCAGCGTTGAAGGTTCTAGAAATGAGCAGTTCTTC.

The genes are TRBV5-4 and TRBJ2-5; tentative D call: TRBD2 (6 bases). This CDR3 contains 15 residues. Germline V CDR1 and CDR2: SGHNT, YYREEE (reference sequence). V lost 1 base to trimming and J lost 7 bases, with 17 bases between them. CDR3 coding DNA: TGTGCCAGCAGCTTGAATGGGGGACTCCGCGGGACCCAGTACTTC. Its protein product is CASSLNGGLRGTQYF. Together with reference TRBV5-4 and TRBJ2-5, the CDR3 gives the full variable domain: ETGVTQSPTHLIKTRGQQVTLRCSSQSGHNTVSWYQQALGQGPQFIFQYYREEENGRGNFPPRFSGLQFPNYSSELNVNALELDDSALYLCASSLNGGLRGTQYFGPGTRLLVL.

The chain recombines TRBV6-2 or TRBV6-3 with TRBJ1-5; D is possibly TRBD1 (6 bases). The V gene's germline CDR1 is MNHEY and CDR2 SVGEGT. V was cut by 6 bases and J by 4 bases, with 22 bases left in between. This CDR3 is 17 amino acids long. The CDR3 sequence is CASSWQGRGSQNQPQHF. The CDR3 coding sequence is TGTGCCAGCAGCTGGCAGGGCAGGGGATCGCAGAATCAGCCCCAGCATTTT.

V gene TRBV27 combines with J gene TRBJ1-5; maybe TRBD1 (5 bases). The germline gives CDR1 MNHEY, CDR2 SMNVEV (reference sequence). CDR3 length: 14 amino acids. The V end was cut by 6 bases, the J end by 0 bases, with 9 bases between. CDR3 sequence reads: CASRSQDSNQPQHF. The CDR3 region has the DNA TGTGCCAGCAGATCACAGGATAGCAATCAGCCCCAGCATTTT.

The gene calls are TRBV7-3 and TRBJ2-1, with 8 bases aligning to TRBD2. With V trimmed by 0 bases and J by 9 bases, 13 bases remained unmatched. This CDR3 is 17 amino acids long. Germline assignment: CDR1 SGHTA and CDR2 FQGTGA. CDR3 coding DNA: TGTGCCAGCAGCTTAACTCAGATAGCGGGGAAGAAGTCTGAGCAGTTCTTC. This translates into CASSLTQIAGKKSEQFF. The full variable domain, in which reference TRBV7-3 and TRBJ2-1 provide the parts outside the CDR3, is GAGVSQTPSNKVTEKGKYVELRCDPISGHTALYWYRQSLGQGPEFLIYFQGTGAADDSGLPNDRFFAVRPEGSVSTLKIQRTERGDSAVYLCASSLTQIAGKKSEQFFGPGTRLTVL.

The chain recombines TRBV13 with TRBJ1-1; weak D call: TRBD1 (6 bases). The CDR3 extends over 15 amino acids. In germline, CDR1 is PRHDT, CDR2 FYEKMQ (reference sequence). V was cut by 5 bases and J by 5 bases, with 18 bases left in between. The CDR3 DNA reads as TGTGCCAGCAGCAGATACAGGGTTTTGATGACTGAAGCTTTCTTT. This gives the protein CASSRYRVLMTEAFF.

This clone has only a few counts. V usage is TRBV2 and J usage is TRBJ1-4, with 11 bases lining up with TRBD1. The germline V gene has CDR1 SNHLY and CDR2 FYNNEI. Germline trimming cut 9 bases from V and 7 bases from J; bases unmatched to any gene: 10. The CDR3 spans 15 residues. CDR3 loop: CASSASGTGGEKLFF. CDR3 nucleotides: TGTGCCAGTTCGGCTTCCGGGACAGGGGGTGAAAAACTGTTTTTT.